This TCR beta chain was sequenced for a study of somatic mutations in cytotoxic T cells in rheumatoid arthritis. Study information: Sorted by flow to nearly 100% purity were some V beta antibody-stained T-cell populations, including V beta1+ cells sequenced for TCRB. Findings and limits, study-wide: Compared with age-matched healthy controls, rheumatoid arthritis patients did not differ significantly in CD8+ T-cell clonality.

Regarding this clone: Antigen specificity is unknown.

Flow cytometry was used to check the purity of CD4+ and CD8+ cells, which had been isolated by positive magnetic bead selection. Clones were sequenced by immunoSEQ multiplex PCR, and TCRdb holds only the in-frame ones, with some missing. The data hold approximately 11,000 clones, with approximately 74% observed a single time. In germline, CDR1 is SGDLS, CDR2 YYNGEE. The J segment lost 4 bases and the V segment lost 5 bases, leaving 10 bases of the junction unmatched. The CDR3 is 15 amino acids. What was sequenced was CD8+ T cells sorted from blood. The chain has TRBV9 and TRBJ1-1, with TRBD1 matching 8 bases. The sequence derives from a man aged 65-85 years in good health. The CDR3 region has the DNA TGTGCCAGCAGAGGGACAGGTCTCAGGGGCACTGAAGCTTTCTTT. Translated: CASRGTGLRGTEAFF.